The 9 T cell receptor beta chains reported below all come from one sample, sequenced in a study of T cell responses to AZD1222 COVID-19 vaccine. TCRdb's table, derived via immunoSEQ multiplex PCR, lists solely in-frame clones and lacks some. This table has about 120,000 clones, approximately 86% appearing once. Material: peripheral blood, obtained 28 days after the second AZD1222 dose. These receptors were collected from an adult who received the AZD1222 COVID-19 vaccine.

This clone occurred once. V gene TRBV30 combines with J gene TRBJ2-3; possibly TRBD2 for D (5 bases). Trimming shortened V by 3 bases and J by 3 bases, and 13 bases separated the two germline ends. The germline CDR1 and CDR2 sequences are GTSNPN and SVGIG (reference sequence). The CDR3 has 14 amino acids. The CDR3 coding sequence is TGTGCCTGGAGACCCCGGGGAAGGACAGATACGCAGTATTTT. It is translated as CAWRPRGRTDTQYF.

The chain employs TRBV5-1 and TRBJ2-1; TRBD1 agrees at 10 bases. The CDR3 has 15 amino acids. CDR1 is SGHRS, CDR2 YFSETQ, per germline. The trim removed 3 bases at V and 5 bases at J, leaving 5 bases unmatched. CDR3 region: CASSSDRGLHNEQFF. Written as DNA, the CDR3 is TGCGCCAGCAGCTCCGACAGGGGGCTACACAATGAGCAGTTCTTC.

The gene calls are TRBV11-1 and TRBJ1-1, with D unclear. Trimming took off 0 bases at V and 0 bases at J, with 5 bases between the two ends. Germline-derived CDR1 and CDR2 are SGHAT and FQDESV (reference sequence). The CDR3 has 14 amino acids. CDR3: CASSLAGMNTEAFF. CDR3 coding DNA: TGTGCCAGCAGCTTAGCCGGGATGAACACTGAAGCTTTCTTT.

The chain is built from TRBV6-5 and TRBJ1-4, with TRBD1 matching 7 bases. The CDR3 totals 13 residues. V gave up 8 bases and J gave up 6 bases; unmatched junction bases: 6. The germline gives CDR1 MNHEY, CDR2 SVGAGI. The CDR3: CASRPGQYEKLFF. The CDR3 DNA follows: TGTGCCAGCCGGCCGGGACAGTATGAAAAACTGTTTTTT.

V usage is TRBV7-2 and J usage is TRBJ2-3; D call uncertain. Germline CDR1 reads SGHTA; CDR2 reads FQGNSA. Trimming shortened V by 3 bases and J by 6 bases, and 10 bases separated the two germline ends. The CDR3 consists of 13 residues. CDR3 sequence reads: CASSFRSGDTQYF. For the CDR3, the DNA is TGTGCCAGCAGCTTTAGAAGTGGGGATACGCAGTATTTT.

The V gene is TRBV30, the J gene TRBJ1-6; 12 nucleotides match TRBD1. From germline, CDR1 is GTSNPN and CDR2 SVGIG (reference sequence). After removal of 2 bases from V and 5 bases from J, the junction contained 16 bases not matched to a gene. This CDR3 region has 20 residues. The CDR3: CAWSINLGTGGTMNNSPLHF. In nucleotides, the CDR3 is TGTGCCTGGAGTATCAACCTCGGGACAGGGGGCACCATGAATAATTCACCCCTCCACTTT. The entire variable domain, with the rest obtained from reference TRBV30 and TRBJ1-6, is as follows: SQTIHQWPATLVQPVGSPLSLECTVEGTSNPNLYWYRQAAGRGLQLLFYSVGIGQISSEVPQNLSASRPQDRQFILSSKKLLLSDSGFYLCAWSINLGTGGTMNNSPLHFGNGTRLTVT.

V gene TRBV7-2 combines with J gene TRBJ2-5; 12 positions agree with TRBD2. Germline CDR1 reads SGHTA; CDR2 reads FQGNSA. J gave up 5 bases and V 1 base, and 11 bases lay outside the gene matches. The CDR3 is 18 amino acids. CDR3: CASSLGLLAGGPGETQYF. CDR3 nucleotides: TGTGCCAGCAGCTTAGGCTTGCTAGCGGGGGGGCCGGGGGAGACCCAGTACTTC.

The gene calls are TRBV5-1 and TRBJ1-2; tentatively, D is TRBD1 (5 bases). Trimming left V 0 bases short and J 4 bases short, with 10 bases between. Germline V gives CDR1 SGHRS, CDR2 YFSETQ. CDR3 length: 14 amino acids. CDR3 amino acids: CASSLEGTGYGYTF. The CDR3 DNA reads as TGCGCCAGCAGCTTGGAGGGGACGGGCTATGGCTACACCTTC. Combining the CDR3 with reference TRBV5-1 and TRBJ1-2 gives the whole variable domain KAGVTQTPRYLIKTRGQQVTLSCSPISGHRSVSWYQQTPGQGLQFLFEYFSETQRNKGNFPGRFSGRQFSNSRSEMNVSTLELGDSALYLCASSLEGTGYGYTFGSGTRLTVV.

The rearrangement uses TRBV7-2 and TRBJ2-7; maybe TRBD1 (6 bases). Trimming took 5 bases from V and 2 from J, leaving 22 bases between them. CDR1 and CDR2 (germline): SGHTA, FQGNSA. The CDR3 has 17 amino acids. The CDR3 loop reads CASSKQMSGQGTYEQYF. The CDR3 DNA reads as TGTGCCAGCAGCAAACAAATGTCGGGTCAGGGGACCTACGAGCAGTACTTC. Supplemented by reference TRBV7-2 and TRBJ2-7, the full variable domain reads GAGVSQSPSNKVTEKGKDVELRCDPISGHTALYWYRQSLGQGLEFLIYFQGNSAPDKSGLPSDRFSAERTGGSVSTLTIQRTQQEDSAVYLCASSKQMSGQGTYEQYFGPGTRLTVT.